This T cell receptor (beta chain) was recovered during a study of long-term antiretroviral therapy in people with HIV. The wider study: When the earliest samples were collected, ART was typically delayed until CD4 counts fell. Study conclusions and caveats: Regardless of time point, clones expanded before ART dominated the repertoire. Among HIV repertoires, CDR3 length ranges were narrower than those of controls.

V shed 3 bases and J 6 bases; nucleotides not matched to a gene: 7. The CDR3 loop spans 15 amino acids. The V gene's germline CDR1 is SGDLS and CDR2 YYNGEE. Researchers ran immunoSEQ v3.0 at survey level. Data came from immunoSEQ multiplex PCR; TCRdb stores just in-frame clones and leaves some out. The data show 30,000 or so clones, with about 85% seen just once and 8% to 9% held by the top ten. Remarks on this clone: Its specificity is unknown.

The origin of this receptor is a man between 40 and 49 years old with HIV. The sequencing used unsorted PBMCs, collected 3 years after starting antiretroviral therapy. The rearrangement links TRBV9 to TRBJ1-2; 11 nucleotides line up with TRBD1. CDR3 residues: CASSGGDRGIDGYTF. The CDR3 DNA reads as TGTGCCAGCAGCGGAGGGGACAGGGGGATTGATGGCTACACCTTC.